This T cell receptor beta chain originates from a study of shared clonotypes between healthy human individuals. The length of the CDR3 is 13 residues. The germline gives CDR1 SGHNT, CDR2 YENEEA. Trimming stripped 2 bases from V and 1 base from J, with 0 bases between. When replicate PCRs were run on sorted subsets, they used roughly 0.2 ug DNA, 28,000 or so T cell genomes. Generated by immunoSEQ multiplex PCR, the TCRdb table keeps only in-frame clones and is missing some. The sample yields approximately 2.5 million clones, 93% seen once. This clone has just a few counts. Antigen: not known. The same CDR3 is also encoded by other DNA sequences in this sample. A CD45RA-negative memory subset and a CD45RA+ naive subset were separated from the CD4+ cells. Study-level points and caveats: Non-shared clonotypes displayed generation probabilities falling below those of clonotypes present in all four donors.

The chain recombines TRBV11-3 with TRBJ2-6; D is ambiguous. This TCR came from a man younger than 30 in good health. Some clones in this sample may be carry-over from other donors' samples. The specimen sequenced was naive CD4+ T cells from PBMCs. As for subset: CD45RA+ positively selected. This CDR3 reads CASSLSGANVLTF. Here the CDR3 DNA reads TGTGCCAGCAGCTTATCTGGGGCCAACGTCCTGACTTTC.